In its sample, the clone carrying this TCR beta chain was seen once. Per the original data handling: By means of reference gene primer amplification, nucleated cell counts were estimated. Libraries were prepared by immunoSEQ multiplex PCR; TCRdb keeps only in-frame clonotypes and omits some of them. V, J and clone size reflect that table, while D and trimming were determined from the DNA. The data show tens of thousands of clones, around 84% seen once. This CDR3 has 16 residues. The V gene's germline CDR1 is SGHRS and CDR2 YFSETQ. With 4 bases clipped from V and 4 bases from J, the junction kept 8 bases outside the gene matches. The entry originates in a study of blood T cell repertoires in COVID-19. Study in general: Collection of acute and convalescent COVID-19 samples took place in the United States, Italy and Spain. PBMCs, B-cell-depleted T cells, or T cells provided the cDNA or gDNA that made up the material.

The sequence derives from a man between 50 and 59 years old with acute or convalescent COVID-19. The V call is TRBV5-1, the J call TRBJ2-3, with 11 positions matching TRBD2. The sequenced sample was peripheral blood. Here the CDR3 DNA reads TGCGCCAGCAGCCCCTTAGCGGGAGGGAGGGCAGATACGCAGTATTTT. Protein: CASSPLAGGRADTQYF.